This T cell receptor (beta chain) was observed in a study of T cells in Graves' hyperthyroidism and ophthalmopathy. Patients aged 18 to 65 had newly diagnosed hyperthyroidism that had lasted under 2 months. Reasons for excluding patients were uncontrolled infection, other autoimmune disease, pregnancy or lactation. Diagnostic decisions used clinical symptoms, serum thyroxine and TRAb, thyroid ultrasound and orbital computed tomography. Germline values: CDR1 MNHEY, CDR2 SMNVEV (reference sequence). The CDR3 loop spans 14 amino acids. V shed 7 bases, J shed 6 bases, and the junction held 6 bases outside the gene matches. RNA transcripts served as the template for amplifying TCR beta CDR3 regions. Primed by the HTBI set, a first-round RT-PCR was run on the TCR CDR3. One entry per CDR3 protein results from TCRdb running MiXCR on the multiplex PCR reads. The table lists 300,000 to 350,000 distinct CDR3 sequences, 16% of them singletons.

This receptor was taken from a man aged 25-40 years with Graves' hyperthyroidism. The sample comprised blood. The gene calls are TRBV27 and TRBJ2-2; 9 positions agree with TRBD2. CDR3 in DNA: TGTGCCAGCACTCTAGCGGGGAGCCCCGGGGAGCTGTTTTTT. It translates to CASTLAGSPGELFF.